The 26 T cell receptor beta chains listed next were all sequenced from one sample in a study of regulatory T cells in long-lasting Graves disease. As for time point: persistent/refractory GD, antithyroid drugs over 5 years with positive TRAb. RNA isolated from PBMCs was used to make the TCR library. Through Arm-PCR of CDR3 regions and iRepertoire HTBI primers, TCR beta libraries were built. TCRdb itself ran the multiplex PCR reads through MiXCR, one entry per CDR3 protein. Of about 470,000 distinct CDR3 sequences in the sample, 20% to 25% were seen once. The sample consisted of peripheral blood mononuclear cells (PBMCs), taken when the disease was refractory, from a patient treated with antithyroid drugs. The receptors were gathered from a female donor with Graves disease.

This clonotype was seen ten or more times. The genes are TRBV20-1 and TRBJ1-2; no definite D call. The CDR3 totals 12 residues. Germline V gene lookup returns CDR1 DFQATT and CDR2 SNEGSKA (reference sequence). V was clipped by 6 bases and J by 3 bases, with 11 bases between them. CDR3 in amino acids: CSAPWVDYGYTF. CDR3 nucleotides: TGCAGTGCCCCGTGGGTCGACTATGGCTACACCTTC.

This clonotype was counted a few times. This may come from a read error, since a much larger clone is one base off. This sequence joins TRBV6-2 or TRBV6-3 and TRBJ2-5; D may be TRBD1 or TRBD2 (5 bases each). This CDR3 comprises 15 residues. Germline CDR1 reads MNHEY; CDR2 reads SVGEGT. Trimming cost V 4 bases and J 9 bases, with 21 bases left between them. The CDR3 bases are TGTGCCAGCAGTTCCCCCCGAGGGGCCCGTGAGGCCCAGTACTTC. Protein product: CASSSPRGAREAQYF.

The chain employs TRBV6-1 and TRBJ2-2, with D perhaps TRBD2 (6 bases). V lost 2 bases and J 7 bases, leaving 11 bases between the germline ends. The CDR3 is 14 amino acids. Germline-derived CDR1 and CDR2 are MNHNS and SASEGT. CDR3 sequence: CASSEFGGSGELFF. DNA of the CDR3: TGTGCCAGCAGTGAATTTGGAGGGAGCGGGGAGCTGTTTTTT.

The chain carries TRBV20-1 and TRBJ2-7; maybe TRBD1 (5 bases). Per germline, CDR1 DFQATT and CDR2 SNEGSKA (reference sequence). The CDR3 spans 15 residues. V gave up 4 bases and J gave up 2 bases, with 18 bases separating them. The CDR3 region has the DNA TGCAGTGCTAAAAGTCAGGCAGGGAAGACCTACGAGCAGTACTTC. Amino acids: CSAKSQAGKTYEQYF.

This clonotype came up many times. This sequence joins TRBV28 and TRBJ2-7, with D perhaps TRBD1 (6 bases). Per germline, CDR1 MDHEN and CDR2 SYDVKM. V gave up 5 bases and J gave up 7 bases, with 9 bases separating them. The CDR3 runs 11 residues. CDR3 region: CASSTTGEQYF. The CDR3 DNA sequence: TGTGCCAGCAGTACCACAGGGGAGCAGTACTTC.

This clonotype was detected a few times. The chain couples TRBV27 to TRBJ2-7; the match to TRBD1 covers 11 bases. CDR1 and CDR2 (germline): MNHEY, SMNVEV (reference sequence). CDR3 length equals 16 residues. Trimming took 4 bases from V and 5 from J; bases not matched to a gene: 10. CDR3 loop: CASSSRTGGARDEQYF. In nucleotides, the CDR3 is TGTGCCAGCAGTTCTCGGACAGGGGGCGCAAGGGACGAGCAGTACTTC.

This clonotype was seen ten or more times. The J gene is TRBJ2-5, the V gene TRBV20-1; 7 bases line up with TRBD1. Germline assignment: CDR1 DFQATT and CDR2 SNEGSKA (reference sequence). J gave up 2 bases and V 3 bases, and 9 bases lay outside the gene matches. The CDR3 has 15 amino acids. CDR3 region: CSARNEGAMQETQYF. CDR3 bases: TGCAGTGCTAGGAACGAGGGGGCTATGCAAGAGACCCAGTACTTC.

This clonotype has only a few counts. This sequence joins TRBV7-9 and TRBJ2-7; possibly TRBD1 or TRBD2 for D (5 bases each). Germline V gives CDR1 SEHNR, CDR2 FQNEAQ (reference sequence). V lost 4 bases, J lost 7 bases, and 17 bases lay in between. The CDR3 is made up of 14 amino acids. This chain's CDR3 is CASSSGRAQWEQYF. The DNA for the CDR3 is TGTGCCAGCAGCTCGGGACGGGCCCAGTGGGAGCAGTACTTC.

This clonotype showed up many times. V is TRBV2 and J is TRBJ1-4, with D hard to call. Trimming took off 4 bases at V and 4 bases at J, with 7 bases between the two ends. The CDR3 runs 13 residues. The germline V gene encodes CDR1 SNHLY and CDR2 FYNNEI. The CDR3 sequence: CASSGIGNEKLFF. CDR3 DNA sequence: TGTGCCAGCAGTGGAATTGGTAATGAAAAACTGTTTTTT.

This clonotype was detected ten times or more. The gene calls are TRBV3-1 and TRBJ2-7; D may be TRBD2 (5 bases). V lost 0 bases to trimming and J lost 6 bases, with 9 bases between them. Germline V gene lookup returns CDR1 LGHDT and CDR2 YNNKEL (reference sequence). This CDR3 contains 13 residues. CDR3 DNA sequence: TGTGCCAGCAGCCAAGATAGAGGGTTCGAGCAGTACTTC. This sequence encodes CASSQDRGFEQYF.

The chain is built from TRBV27 and TRBJ1-4; TRBD1 matches at 7 bases. CDR1 MNHEY and CDR2 SMNVEV come from the germline V gene (reference sequence). CDR3 size: 18 residues. V was pared by 2 bases and J by 11 bases, with 20 bases of the junction left unmatched. CDR3 region: CASSLTGTELMSLRKLFF. The DNA of the CDR3 is TGTGCCAGCAGTTTAACCGGGACAGAGCTTATGAGCCTGAGGAAACTGTTTTTT.

There are many counts of this clonotype. The chain carries TRBV7-2 and TRBJ2-7; D perhaps matches TRBD2 (6 bases). The germline V gene encodes CDR1 SGHTA and CDR2 FQGNSA. The CDR3 has 14 residues. Trimming removed 5 bases at V and 5 bases at J, with 16 bases between. CDR3 nucleotides: TGTGCCAGCAGCCCCGGGGGTGGCCCCCACGAGCAGTACTTC. It specifies CASSPGGGPHEQYF.

The V and J genes are TRBV20-1 and TRBJ2-2; TRBD2 matches 8 bases. The CDR3 extends over 16 amino acids. Trimming removed 0 bases from V and 4 bases from J; junction bases left unmatched: 7. Germline assignment: CDR1 DFQATT and CDR2 SNEGSKA (reference sequence). CDR3 sequence reads: CSARDAQRGTTGELFF. DNA of the CDR3: TGCAGTGCTAGAGATGCCCAGCGGGGGACCACCGGGGAGCTGTTTTTT.

This clonotype was seen at least ten times. This rearrangement joins TRBV12-3 or TRBV12-4 to TRBJ2-5; no definite D call. CDR3 size: 13 residues. The V end lost 3 bases, the J end lost 4 bases, and 9 bases lay between the germline ends. The CDR3 DNA sequence: TGTGCCAGCAGTTTGGGCAGGCGAGAGACCCAGTACTTC. This sequence encodes CASSLGRRETQYF.

This clonotype showed up many times. The genes are TRBV28 and TRBJ2-7; D gene unclear. The V gene lost 3 bases and the J gene lost 5 bases, with 17 bases spanning the gap. This CDR3 has 15 residues. Germline V gives CDR1 MDHEN, CDR2 SYDVKM. The CDR3 is CASSFGIGRSNEQYF. CDR3 sequence (DNA): TGTGCCAGCAGTTTTGGAATTGGCAGGTCCAACGAGCAGTACTTC. Full variable domain (rest looked up from reference TRBV28 and TRBJ2-7): DVKVTQSSRYLVKRTGEKVFLECVQDMDHENMFWYRQDPGLGLRLIYFSYDVKMKEKGDIPEGYSVSREKKERFSLILESASTNQTSMYLCASSFGIGRSNEQYFGPGTRLTVT.

This clonotype has a handful of counts. The chain links TRBV6-4 to TRBJ1-1; TRBD1 matches 7 bases. This CDR3 is 14 amino acids long. J gave up 1 base and V 5 bases, and 4 bases lay outside the gene matches. Germline V gene data show CDR1 as MRHNA and CDR2 as SNTAGT. CDR3 sequence: CASSYQGENTEAFF. Written as DNA, the CDR3 is TGTGCCAGCAGTTACCAGGGGGAGAACACTGAAGCTTTCTTT.

This clonotype has ten or more counts. V usage is TRBV6-5 and J usage is TRBJ2-7; 10 nucleotides agree with TRBD2. CDR1 is MNHEY and CDR2 is SVGAGI in the germline V gene. Losses at the gene ends were 2 bases for V and 4 bases for J; bases not matched to a gene: 2. The CDR3 loop spans 14 amino acids. This CDR3 reads CASSYRTSGYEQYF. Written as DNA, the CDR3 is TGTGCCAGCAGTTACAGGACTAGCGGATACGAGCAGTACTTC.

This clonotype was seen ten or more times. The rearrangement joins TRBV28 to TRBJ1-5; 8 bases are a match to TRBD1. The ends lost 5 bases at V and 10 bases at J; junction bases unmatched: 10. This CDR3 contains 14 residues. Per the germline V gene, CDR1 is MDHEN and CDR2 is SYDVKM. The chain's CDR3 is CASSPGQDPRPQHF. The CDR3 coding sequence is TGTGCCAGCAGTCCGGGACAGGATCCTCGACCCCAGCATTTT.

The table lists this clonotype with a few counts. The chain employs TRBV28 and TRBJ2-1; perhaps TRBD2 as D (6 bases). The CDR3 contains 15 residues. V was clipped by 10 bases and J by 6 bases, with 22 bases between them. Germline V gene lookup returns CDR1 MDHEN and CDR2 SYDVKM. This chain's CDR3 is CATSEWGLSPNEQFF. The CDR3 DNA sequence: TGTGCCACTTCTGAGTGGGGACTTAGCCCCAATGAGCAGTTCTTC.

The chain uses TRBV15 and TRBJ1-6; 9 bases line up with TRBD1. Germline trimming cut 5 bases from V and 8 bases from J; bases unmatched to any gene: 10. Germline CDR1 and CDR2: LNHNV and YYDKDF (reference sequence). This CDR3 contains 16 residues. This CDR3 is CATSARTGAADSPLHF. The CDR3 nucleotides read TGTGCCACCAGCGCCAGGACAGGGGCAGCGGATTCACCCCTCCACTTT.

This clonotype was found many times. This chain connects TRBV2 to TRBJ1-5; D remains unclear. This CDR3 has 14 amino acids. The V gene lost 5 bases and the J gene lost 0 bases, with 8 bases spanning the gap. Germline CDR1 is SNHLY and CDR2 is FYNNEI. The CDR3 region is CASSQRFSNQPQHF. As DNA, the CDR3 is TGTGCCAGCAGTCAAAGGTTTAGCAATCAGCCCCAGCATTTT.

Turning to this clonotype: One end of the junction does not line up with germline, which may come from a read error. J is TRBJ2-5 and V is TRBV5-6; D assignment may be TRBD1 or TRBD2 (7 bases each). The germline V gene encodes CDR1 SGHDT and CDR2 YYEEEE. The CDR3 extends over 15 amino acids. The CDR3 here is CAGSSTQGGQETQYF. The CDR3 DNA reads TGTGCCGGCAGCTCCACCCAGGGGGGGCAAGAGACCCAGTACTTC.

This clonotype was seen more than once but under ten times. The chain couples TRBV20-1 to TRBJ1-1; a possible D gene is TRBD1 (5 bases). The CDR3 totals 15 residues. CDR1 DFQATT and CDR2 SNEGSKA come from the germline V gene (reference sequence). V lost 6 bases to trimming and J lost 0 bases, with 17 bases between them. CDR3 sequence: CSAIAPGGMNTEAFF. CDR3 sequence (DNA): TGCAGTGCCATCGCCCCCGGGGGAATGAACACTGAAGCTTTCTTT.

As concerns this clonotype: A much larger clone lies a single base off, so this may be a read error. This chain links TRBV20-1 with TRBJ1-4; D gene uncertain. Germline loops: CDR1 DFQATT, CDR2 SNEGSKA (reference sequence). The CDR3 is 13 residues long. The CDR3 DNA reads as TGCAGTGCCCCTGAGGCAACTAATGAAAAACCGTTTTTT. Residues: CSAPEATNEKPFF.

This CDR3 is CASSATGNGYTF. The DNA of the CDR3 is TGTGCCAGCAGTGCCACAGGGAATGGCTACACCTTC. This sequence joins TRBV6-1 and TRBJ1-2; TRBD1 is a possible D gene (6 bases). The CDR3 totals 12 residues. Deletions cut 4 bases from V and 6 bases from J, with 9 bases between. The germline V gene encodes CDR1 MNHNS and CDR2 SASEGT.

This clonotype was recorded at least ten times. The chain joins TRBV28 to TRBJ2-7; 14 bases line up with TRBD2. From germline, CDR1 is MDHEN and CDR2 SYDVKM. There are 17 residues in the CDR3. The V and J ends lost 2 bases and 6 bases, in that order; junction bases with no gene match: 9. The CDR3 here is CASSLGTSGSLTREQYF. The CDR3 region has the DNA TGTGCCAGCAGTTTAGGGACTAGCGGGAGCCTTACTCGCGAGCAGTACTTC. The entire variable domain, with the rest obtained from reference TRBV28 and TRBJ2-7, is as follows: DVKVTQSSRYLVKRTGEKVFLECVQDMDHENMFWYRQDPGLGLRLIYFSYDVKMKEKGDIPEGYSVSREKKERFSLILESASTNQTSMYLCASSLGTSGSLTREQYFGPGTRLTVT.